This T cell receptor beta chain was sequenced during a study of T-cell memory formation after mild COVID-19. Study at large: The TCR clusters were mostly specific to one donor.

This clonotype was picked up many times. One entry per CDR3 protein results from TCRdb running MiXCR on the 5' RACE reads. The sample holds about 210,000 distinct CDR3 sequences, around 30% seen once. The germline gives CDR1 SQVTM, CDR2 ANQGSEA. The CDR3 runs to 10 residues. Trimming took off 4 bases at V and 7 bases at J, with 5 bases between the two ends. J is TRBJ2-1 and V is TRBV29-1; no clear D. The origin of this receptor is an adult woman who had mild COVID-19 (a few samples of this study predate the infection). Cell type and time point are not known. Material: PBMCs or a T cell subset sorted from them (not recorded which). The CDR3 reads CSVGGNEQFF. CDR3 sequence (DNA): TGCAGCGTTGGTGGGAATGAGCAGTTCTTC.